The entry that follows covers one T cell receptor beta chain sequence. Methods used by the authors: Cell counts per sample came from amplifying reference gene primers. TCRdb's table, derived via immunoSEQ multiplex PCR, lists solely in-frame clones and lacks some. V and J calls and clone size are given by that table; D and trimming were obtained from the DNA. The table lists some 76,000 clones, 85% to 90% of them singletons. This sample was included in a study of blood T cell repertoires in COVID-19. The overall study: COVID-19 samples collected from the United States, Italy and Spain covered acute and convalescent phases. PBMCs, B-cell-depleted T cells, or T cells were the source of the cDNA or gDNA that made up the material.

Germline V gene sequence: CDR1 SGHDN, CDR2 FVKESK. V lost 0 bases to trimming and J lost 2 bases; unmatched junction nucleotides: 4. The CDR3 runs 15 residues. Material for sequencing was peripheral blood. The clonotype comes from a man between 60 and 70 years old with acute or convalescent COVID-19. The J gene is TRBJ2-7, the V gene TRBV14, with TRBD2 matching over 7 bases. The CDR3 DNA reads as TGTGCCAGCAGCCAAGACGGGAGGATTCCCTACGAGCAGTACTTC. It specifies CASSQDGRIPYEQYF.